One and the same sample provided the 32 T cell receptor beta chains below, sequenced in a study of cytomegalovirus exposure and HLA in healthy donors. Repertoires were generated with immunoSEQ multiplex PCR, while TCRdb's copy carries only in-frame clones and drops some. The sample holds under 200,000 clones, around 85% seen once. Input material: PBMCs. All receptors derive from a woman in her thirties in good health and CMV-seronegative.

V usage is TRBV6-1 and J usage is TRBJ1-5; tentative D call: TRBD1 (6 bases). CDR1 MNHNS and CDR2 SASEGT come from the germline V gene. Trimming pared 1 base from V and 7 bases from J, leaving 11 bases between. The CDR3 spans 14 residues. For the CDR3, the DNA is TGTGCCAGCAGTGAAGGATTTGGGGGCCAGCCCCAGCATTTT. It specifies CASSEGFGGQPQHF.

The CDR3 DNA sequence: TGTGCCAGCAGCAAAGCCCTACAACAGGGAAGCTACGAGCAGTACTTC. Translating it yields CASSKALQQGSYEQYF. The chain is built from TRBV21-1 and TRBJ2-7; no DNA check was done on the table's D call, TRBD1. TRBV21-1 corresponds to a pseudogene. The CDR3 has 16 amino acids.

This clone was found once. This chain uses TRBV5-6 with TRBJ2-3; the D is unclear. Trimming pared 1 base from V and 6 bases from J, leaving 3 bases between. Germline loops: CDR1 SGHDT, CDR2 YYEEEE. The CDR3 length is 11 residues. The CDR3 reads CASSLRDTQYF. Here the CDR3 DNA reads TGTGCCAGCAGCTTGCGTGATACGCAGTATTTT.

On this clone: It may be a read error: a sequence one base away is much more abundant. The rearrangement links TRBV19 to TRBJ1-5, with D possibly matching TRBD1 (6 bases). This CDR3 is built from 13 residues. Trimming shortened V by 5 bases and J by 2 bases, and 7 bases separated the two germline ends. Germline values: CDR1 LNHDA, CDR2 SQIVND (reference sequence). DNA of the CDR3: TGTGCCAGTAGTGGACAGCGCAATCAGCCCCAGCATTTT. It encodes CASSGQRNQPQHF.

V gene TRBV28 combines with J gene TRBJ2-1; D gene uncertain. Germline V lookup: CDR1 MDHEN, CDR2 SYDVKM. The CDR3 loop spans 11 amino acids. V was cut by 7 bases and J by 6 bases, with 7 bases left in between. The DNA for the CDR3 is TGTGCCAGCACAGTCGGCAATGAGCAGTTCTTC. This gives the protein CASTVGNEQFF.

This clone was detected once. The chain links TRBV13 to TRBJ2-3, with 11 nucleotides matching TRBD2. V was clipped by 4 bases and J by 2 bases; unmatched bases: 5. The CDR3 extends over 16 amino acids. Germline CDR1 PRHDT, CDR2 FYEKMQ (reference sequence). The CDR3: CASSSRLAGNTDTQYF. For the CDR3, the DNA is TGTGCCAGCAGCTCCCGACTAGCGGGAAACACAGATACGCAGTATTTT.

V and J are TRBV28 and TRBJ1-2, with 8 nucleotides matching TRBD1. The germline V gene encodes CDR1 MDHEN and CDR2 SYDVKM. Trimming took 6 bases from V and 4 from J; bases not matched to a gene: 7. CDR3 length equals 14 residues. CDR3 nucleotide sequence: TGTGCCAGCAGACAGGACAGGGCGTTCTATGGCTACACCTTC. Amino acids: CASRQDRAFYGYTF.

This sequence joins TRBV28 and TRBJ2-7; TRBD1 agrees at 8 bases. The CDR3 length is 14 residues. CDR1 is MDHEN and CDR2 is SYDVKM in the germline V gene. V shed 2 bases, J shed 5 bases, and the junction held 5 bases outside the gene matches. The CDR3 is CASSLRTGSHEQYF. CDR3 nucleotide sequence: TGTGCCAGCAGTTTAAGGACAGGGTCGCACGAGCAGTACTTC.

For the CDR3, the DNA is TGTGCCAGCACCCCCCTCGCCGACAGGGAAGGGTTCTACACCTTC. It translates to CASTPLADREGFYTF. The chain couples TRBV7-6 to TRBJ1-2, with 7 bases lining up with TRBD1. The J segment lost 10 bases and the V segment lost 7 bases, leaving 18 bases of the junction unmatched. CDR3 length equals 15 residues. CDR1 is SGHVS and CDR2 is FNYEAQ in the germline V gene.

The chain uses TRBV12-5 and TRBJ2-7, with 11 nucleotides matching TRBD2. Germline loops: CDR1 LGHNT, CDR2 FRNRAP. V gave up 1 base and J gave up 5 bases; unmatched junction bases: 4. This CDR3 region has 15 residues. The CDR3 reads CASGLELAGANEQYF. DNA of the CDR3: TGTGCTAGTGGTTTGGAACTAGCGGGGGCTAACGAGCAGTACTTC.

The chain has TRBV30 and TRBJ2-3, with 10 bases matching TRBD2. From germline, CDR1 is GTSNPN and CDR2 SVGIG (reference sequence). The CDR3 runs 15 residues. Unmatched junction bases numbered 5, after V lost 4 bases and J lost 1 base. The CDR3 is CAWTPGTSGTDTQYF. Written as DNA, the CDR3 is TGTGCCTGGACCCCCGGGACTAGCGGCACAGATACGCAGTATTTT.

The chain has TRBV29-1 and TRBJ2-3, with 10 bases lining up with TRBD1. V lost 5 bases, J lost 2 bases, and 13 bases stayed unmatched. CDR3 length: 17 residues. Germline loops: CDR1 SQVTM, CDR2 ANQGSEA. The CDR3 DNA is TGCAGCGTTACCGGGACAGGGGTGCGGGGATTCACAGATACGCAGTATTTT. It codes for CSVTGTGVRGFTDTQYF.

The rearrangement links TRBV2 to TRBJ2-5; 13 positions agree with TRBD2. Germline assignment: CDR1 SNHLY and CDR2 FYNNEI. Trimming cost V 2 bases and J 5 bases; bases outside gene matches: 2. The CDR3 is made up of 15 amino acids. CDR3 nucleotide sequence: TGTGCCAGCAGTGAAAGGACTAGCGGGAGTGAGACCCAGTACTTC. It is translated as CASSERTSGSETQYF.

The chain recombines TRBV19 with TRBJ2-7; D is possibly TRBD1 (5 bases). V was clipped by 2 bases and J by 6 bases, with 8 bases between them. The germline V gene encodes CDR1 LNHDA and CDR2 SQIVND (reference sequence). There are 12 residues in the CDR3. DNA of the CDR3: TGTGCCAGTAGTATACAGGGCTCCGAGCAGTACTTC. It encodes CASSIQGSEQYF.

This clone was found many times. The rearrangement links TRBV10-3 to TRBJ2-6; TRBD2 is a possible D gene (6 bases). CDR1 is ENHRY and CDR2 is SYGVKD in the germline V gene. V lost 2 bases and J 0 bases, leaving 8 bases between the germline ends. This CDR3 has 16 residues. The CDR3: CAISEAGTSGANVLTF. For the CDR3, the DNA is TGTGCCATCAGTGAGGCGGGGACCTCTGGGGCCAACGTCCTGACTTTC.

The chain joins TRBV7-6 to TRBJ2-5; no clear D. This CDR3 has 12 amino acids. CDR1 is SGHVS, CDR2 FNYEAQ, per germline. V lost 5 bases and J 3 bases, leaving 7 bases between the germline ends. The CDR3 protein is CASSVFEETQYF. The CDR3 nucleotides are TGTGCCAGCAGCGTCTTTGAAGAGACCCAGTACTTC.

This rearrangement joins TRBV7-2 to TRBJ1-3; no reliable D call. In germline, CDR1 is SGHTA, CDR2 FQGNSA. Trimming removed 3 bases from V and 2 bases from J, with 8 bases in between. The CDR3 sequence is 14 residues long. This CDR3 reads CASSFAGTGNTIYF. The CDR3 DNA sequence: TGTGCCAGCAGCTTCGCGGGGACTGGAAACACCATATATTTT.

This clone has just a few counts. The chain uses TRBV6-1 and TRBJ1-1, with a tentative D call TRBD1 (6 bases). This CDR3 comprises 14 residues. Trimming took off 6 bases at V and 5 bases at J, with 16 bases between the two ends. From germline, CDR1 is MNHNS and CDR2 SASEGT. The CDR3 loop is CASSQGGEPTEAFF. CDR3 DNA sequence: TGTGCCAGCAGCCAAGGGGGAGAGCCAACTGAAGCTTTCTTT.

The CDR3: CASSVGLAGGFGYTF. DNA of the CDR3: TGTGCCAGCAGCGTAGGTTTGGCAGGGGGCTTTGGCTACACCTTC. The V and J genes are TRBV9 and TRBJ1-2, with 8 bases that match TRBD1. V lost 0 bases, J lost 7 bases, and 8 bases stayed unmatched. Per the germline V gene, CDR1 is SGDLS and CDR2 is YYNGEE. The CDR3 loop spans 15 amino acids.

Note on this clone: This sample includes further DNA sequences coding for the same CDR3. The J gene is TRBJ1-1, the V gene TRBV6-5; D not certain. V lost 0 bases to trimming and J lost 0 bases, with 8 bases between them. CDR1 is MNHEY and CDR2 is SVGAGI in the germline V gene. CDR3 length: 15 amino acids. The CDR3 protein is CASSYSPGLNTEAFF. The CDR3 bases are TGTGCCAGCAGTTACTCGCCAGGACTGAACACTGAAGCTTTCTTT.

The rearrangement uses TRBV6-1 and TRBJ1-1; 7 bases fit TRBD1. The CDR3 consists of 12 residues. Germline V gene sequence: CDR1 MNHNS, CDR2 SASEGT. V shed 6 bases and J 7 bases; nucleotides not matched to a gene: 5. CDR3 nucleotide sequence: TGTGCCAGCAGCGGTGACAGGGTTGAAGCTTTCTTT. Translating it yields CASSGDRVEAFF.

This clone was counted a single time. This rearrangement joins TRBV27 to TRBJ1-6; D is ambiguous. The CDR3 totals 14 residues. Germline V CDR1 and CDR2: MNHEY, SMNVEV (reference sequence). Trimming left V 5 bases short and J 3 bases short, with 8 bases between. The CDR3 nucleotides are TGTGCCAGCAGTACGGGCTACTATAATTCACCCCTCCACTTT. Its protein is CASSTGYYNSPLHF.

This chain joins TRBV19 and TRBJ2-5; maybe TRBD2 (6 bases). Germline CDR1 LNHDA, CDR2 SQIVND (reference sequence). CDR3 length: 11 amino acids. V lost 4 bases to trimming and J lost 7 bases, with 7 bases between them. CDR3 region: CASSNGGTQYF. CDR3 DNA sequence: TGTGCCAGTAGTAACGGGGGGACCCAGTACTTC.

The chain has TRBV5-1 and TRBJ2-7; possibly TRBD2 for D (6 bases). V was trimmed by 2 bases and J by 2 bases, leaving 11 bases between them. Germline V gene sequence: CDR1 SGHRS, CDR2 YFSETQ. The CDR3 consists of 14 residues. CDR3 residues: CASSFGSGPYEQYF. The CDR3, as DNA: TGCGCCAGCAGCTTCGGTAGCGGCCCCTACGAGCAGTACTTC.

The rearrangement joins TRBV4-1 to TRBJ1-1; 9 bases are shared with TRBD1. Germline CDR1 MGHRA, CDR2 YSYEKL. The CDR3 has 15 amino acids. Trimming at V came to 6 bases and at J to 5 bases, leaving 10 bases not matched to a gene. CDR3 coding DNA: TGCGCCAGCAGGGACGGGACAGGGTCGGGGACTGAAGCTTTCTTT. Amino acid sequence: CASRDGTGSGTEAFF.

The chain links TRBV6-5 to TRBJ2-7; tentatively, D is TRBD1 (7 bases). CDR3 size: 15 residues. Germline assignment: CDR1 MNHEY and CDR2 SVGAGI. Trimming removed 7 bases at V and 1 base at J, with 17 bases between. Here the CDR3 DNA reads TGTGCCAGCACCCAGGGGGGCCAGGGTTCCTACGAGCAGTACTTC. Its translation is CASTQGGQGSYEQYF.

With regard to this clone: An end of the junction differs from the germline gene, which may be a read error. V is TRBV7-2 and J is TRBJ2-1; 12 bases fit TRBD2. The CDR3 spans 14 residues. Germline lookup yields CDR1 SGHTA and CDR2 FQGNSA. CDR3: CASSLAGGHNEQFF. For the CDR3, the DNA is TGTGCCAGCAGCCTAGCGGGGGGGCACAATGAGCAGTTCTTC.

The J gene is TRBJ2-3, the V gene TRBV11-3; D unresolved. The CDR3 sequence is 16 residues long. Between the trimmed V and J ends, which lost 5 bases and 0 bases, there was a span of 15 bases. Germline values: CDR1 SGHNT, CDR2 YENEEA. CDR3 DNA: TGTGCCAGCAGCCGAGACATGGGATCTAGCACAGATACGCAGTATTTT. Its protein is CASSRDMGSSTDTQYF. The full variable domain, with the rest looked up from reference TRBV11-3 and TRBJ2-3, is EAGVVQSPRYKIIEKKQPVAFWCNPISGHNTLYWYLQNLGQGPELLIRYENEEAVDDSQLPKDRFSAERLKGVDSTLKIQPAELGDSAVYLCASSRDMGSSTDTQYFGPGTRLTVL.

J is TRBJ2-2 and V is TRBV11-3; D not resolved. The germline gives CDR1 SGHNT, CDR2 YENEEA. V lost 2 bases and J lost 4, with 8 bases in between. The CDR3 covers 14 residues. As DNA, the CDR3 is TGTGCCAGCAGCTTAATGGAAGGCACCGGGGAGCTGTTTTTT. The encoded protein is CASSLMEGTGELFF.

This clone was detected once. The rearrangement uses TRBV28 and TRBJ1-1; perhaps TRBD1 as D (5 bases). V lost 3 bases to trimming and J lost 4 bases, with 15 bases between them. The CDR3 extends over 15 amino acids. Germline CDR1 reads MDHEN; CDR2 reads SYDVKM. DNA for the CDR3: TGTGCCAGCAGTTTGTCCCTGGGGGACGCCACTGAAGCTTTCTTT. It specifies CASSLSLGDATEAFF.

V gene TRBV27 combines with J gene TRBJ2-3; D unresolved. The CDR3 loop spans 12 amino acids. Between the trimmed V and J ends, which lost 5 bases and 2 bases, there was a span of 5 bases. Germline CDR1 reads MNHEY; CDR2 reads SMNVEV (reference sequence). CDR3: CASSVNTDTQYF. The DNA of the CDR3 is TGTGCCAGCAGTGTCAACACAGATACGCAGTATTTT.

This clone was counted only a few times. The V call is TRBV7-6, the J call TRBJ2-5; weak D call: TRBD1 (5 bases). The CDR3 length is 15 residues. Germline CDR1 SGHVS, CDR2 FNYEAQ. Trimming removed 2 bases from V and 5 bases from J, with 15 bases in between. The DNA for the CDR3 is TGTGCCAGCAGCTTATTCTCGACAGCAGGGGAGACCCAGTACTTC. Its protein is CASSLFSTAGETQYF.